A selection of T cell receptor beta chains follows, all from one sample in a study of early T cells in non-severe SARS-CoV-2 infection. MiXCR, run by TCRdb on the 5' RACE reads, gives a single entry per CDR3 protein. The sample has tens of thousands of distinct CDR3 sequences, more than 13% seen once. What was sequenced was whole blood. These receptors were taken from an adult who was a healthcare worker with PCR-confirmed SARS-CoV-2 infection or an uninfected control (not recorded which). The CDR3 runs from the conserved cysteine through the conserved F or W. Each record gives: J gene, D gene, V gene, clone size, CDR3 DNA, CDR3 protein. D genes are given only for firm matches. Size is omitted from some rows. Given values are once, few, many or a class for expanded clones.

>TRBJ1-2|.|TRBV4-1|.
TGCGCCAGCAGCCAAGAACCCCAGACCTATGGCTACACCTTC
CASSQEPQTYGYTF
>TRBJ2-5|.|TRBV5-8|many
TGTGCCAGCAGCTTGGGCCTTCGCGGGACCCAGTACTTC
CASSLGLRGTQYF
>TRBJ2-3|TRBD2|TRBV7-8|once
TGTACCAGCAGCGGTGGACTAGCGGCCACAGATACGCAGTATTTT
CTSSGGLAATDTQYF
>TRBJ2-7|.|TRBV27|many
TGTGCCACCCAGACCGGTGGCTACGAGCAGTACTTC
CATQTGGYEQYF
>TRBJ2-1|.|TRBV3-1|.
TGTGCCAGCAGCTTCAATGGGGCTTTCGATGAGCAGTTCTTC
CASSFNGAFDEQFF
>TRBJ2-1|TRBD2|TRBV29-1|.
TGCAGCGTTGACCTAGCGGATGAGCAGTTCTTC
CSVDLADEQFF
>TRBJ2-1|.|TRBV11-3|many
TGTGCCAGCAGCACCCCGGGAGTTGGCTCCTACAATGAGCAGTTCTTC
CASSTPGVGSYNEQFF
>TRBJ2-7|TRBD1|TRBV3-1|many
TGTGCCAGCAGCCTACAGACAGGGCCCATCGAGCAGTACTTC
CASSLQTGPIEQYF
>TRBJ1-1|.|TRBV7-9|.
TGTGCCAGCAGCTTAATCTCAACGCGCCACACTGAAGCTTTCTTT
CASSLISTRHTEAFF
>TRBJ2-1|TRBD2|TRBV11-2|many
TGTGCCAGCAGCCCCCCGGGACTAGCGGGAGGGAATGAGCAGTTCTTC
CASSPPGLAGGNEQFF
>TRBJ2-3|.|TRBV18|.
TGTGCCAGCTCACCAGTCGGGACCAACACAGATACGCAGTATTTT
CASSPVGTNTDTQYF
>TRBJ1-1|.|TRBV29-1|.
TGCAGCGTTGTGTTTGGGGCTAGTAGCACTGAAGCTTTCTTT
CSVVFGASSTEAFF
>TRBJ1-5|.|TRBV27|.
TGTGCCAGCAGTTCGAAACGGGCCAATCAGCCCCAGCATTTT
CASSSKRANQPQHF
>TRBJ1-1|.|TRBV11-1|.
TGTGCCAGCAGCGCCCAGGGAAGCACTGAAGCTTTCTTT
CASSAQGSTEAFF
>TRBJ2-1|TRBD1|TRBV7-2|few
TGTGCCAGCAGCCCAAGGACAGGTTACAATGAGCAGTTCTTC
CASSPRTGYNEQFF
>TRBJ2-3|.|TRBV6-1|.
TGTGCCAGCAGTCAGGCAATCGACAGGCCTTATACGCAGTATTTT
CASSQAIDRPYTQYF
>TRBJ2-7|.|TRBV7-9|many
TGTGCCAGCAGCCTCTCGAGCTCCTACGAGCAGTACTTC
CASSLSSSYEQYF
>TRBJ2-7|.|TRBV10-1|many
TGCGCCAGCAGTCCCGGGCCTCACGGGGAGCAGTACTTC
CASSPGPHGEQYF
>TRBJ1-6|TRBD1|TRBV6-6|.
TGTGCCAGCAGTTACACGACAGGGGGCGGTTCACCCCTCCACTTT
CASSYTTGGGSPLHF
>TRBJ2-2|.|TRBV10-2|.
TGCGCCAGCAGCTACCACACCCTTGACACCGGGGAGCTGTTTTTT
CASSYHTLDTGELFF
>TRBJ1-3|.|TRBV6-6|.
TGTGCCAGCAGTTACCAAAAACGTGCCCGCTCTGGAAACACCATATATTTT
CASSYQKRARSGNTIYF
>TRBJ2-7|.|TRBV6-5|.
TGTGCCAGCAATCGTGCGGGGAGCCGGGGCGAGCAGTACTTC
CASNRAGSRGEQYF
>TRBJ1-5|TRBD1|TRBV27|.
TGTGCCAGCAGTCCCGGGACAGTCAATCAGCCCCAGCATTTT
CASSPGTVNQPQHF
>TRBJ2-1|TRBD2|TRBV7-6|many
TGTGCCAGCAGCTCCCGACTAGCGATCTCCTACAATGAGCAGTTCTTC
CASSSRLAISYNEQFF
>TRBJ2-7|TRBD1|TRBV6-6|.
TGTGCCAGCAGCGTGGGACAGGGGGGCTACGAGCAGTACTTC
CASSVGQGGYEQYF
>TRBJ2-1|TRBD2|TRBV7-2|many
TGTGCCAGCAGCAGAGGACTAGAACGCGGTGAGCAGTTCTTC
CASSRGLERGEQFF
>TRBJ2-2|.|TRBV5-1|.
TGCGCCAGCACCACAGCCGGACAGCGCACCGGGGAGCTGTTTTTT
CASTTAGQRTGELFF
>TRBJ2-3|.|TRBV7-6|.
TGTGCCAGCAGCCCGACGTACACAGATACGCAGTATTTT
CASSPTYTDTQYF
>TRBJ2-1|.|TRBV11-2|.
TGTGCCAGCAGCTATAGGGGGGTTCGCTCCTACAATGAGCAGTTCTTC
CASSYRGVRSYNEQFF
>TRBJ1-2|.|TRBV19|many
TGTGCCAGTAGGGGCAACCAACAGCGTGGCTACACCTTC
CASRGNQQRGYTF
>TRBJ2-1|.|TRBV7-9|many
TGTGCCAGCAGCCTTGGACAGTACAATGAGCAGTTCTTC
CASSLGQYNEQFF
>TRBJ2-2|.|TRBV20-1|.
TGCAGTGCCCGTACCTCGGCCCTAGCTAACGGGGAGCTGTTTTTT
CSARTSALANGELFF
>TRBJ2-2|.|TRBV7-2|few
TGTGCCAGCAGCTTACCCGGACCTCGGCGGGAGCTGTTTTTT
CASSLPGPRRELFF
>TRBJ2-1|.|TRBV29-1|.
TGCAGCGTTGAGGACATCCTGGATGAGCAGTTCTTC
CSVEDILDEQFF
>TRBJ2-2|TRBD2|TRBV9|few
TGTGCCAGCAGCGACCCAGGACTAGCGGGAGCTGGCGGGGAGCTGTTTTTT
CASSDPGLAGAGGELFF
>TRBJ1-3|.|TRBV20-1|.
TGCAGTGCACCCCGGACCCAGAGCTCTGGAAACACCATATATTTT
CSAPRTQSSGNTIYF
>TRBJ2-5|TRBD1|TRBV18|few
TGTGCCAGCTCACGGCAGGGGGCAGGAGAGACCCAGTACTTC
CASSRQGAGETQYF
>TRBJ2-7|TRBD2|TRBV19|few
TGTGCCAGTAGTAAGAGTTATAGCGGGAGATTGGTCGACGAGCAGTACTTC
CASSKSYSGRLVDEQYF
>TRBJ1-6|TRBD1|TRBV7-9|few
TGTGCCAGCAGCAAGGACAGGGGTGGAGATAATTCACCCCTCCACTTT
CASSKDRGGDNSPLHF
>TRBJ2-4|TRBD2|TRBV10-2|.
TGCGCCAGCAGTCCTAGCGGGGGGGTGAACATTCAGTACTTC
CASSPSGGVNIQYF
>TRBJ1-2|.|TRBV18|few
TGTGCCAGCTCACCAGAGTCGGGGGCAAACTATGGCTACACCTTC
CASSPESGANYGYTF
>TRBJ2-4|.|TRBV11-2|.
TGTGCCAGCAGCCTAGATACCGGGAGCCTGATCTTAGCCAAAAACATTCAGTACTTC
CASSLDTGSLILAKNIQYF
>TRBJ2-7|TRBD2|TRBV7-9|few
TGTGCCAGCAGCGGAGCCGGGGGGGCCCGGTACGAGCAGTACTTC
CASSGAGGARYEQYF
>TRBJ1-1|TRBD1|TRBV12-3/TRBV12-4|many
TGTGCCAGCAGTACCAATACAGGGGTCATGAACACTGAAGCTTTCTTT
CASSTNTGVMNTEAFF
>TRBJ2-7|TRBD2|TRBV7-8|.
TGTGCCAGCAGCTCAGGACTAGCGGGGAGCTCCTACGAGCAGTACTTC
CASSSGLAGSSYEQYF
>TRBJ2-2|.|TRBV7-9|few
TGTGCCAGCAGCGCCCGGATGAACACCGGGGAGCTGTTTTTT
CASSARMNTGELFF
>TRBJ1-2|TRBD1|TRBV5-4|few
TGTGCCAGCAGCCCGACAGGGGGGATAAACTATGGCTACACCTTC
CASSPTGGINYGYTF
>TRBJ2-1|.|TRBV6-2/TRBV6-3|many
TGTGCCAGCAGTTATGGGGGACCCCCAGGGGAGCAGTTCTTC
CASSYGGPPGEQFF
>TRBJ1-5|.|TRBV20-1|.
TGCAGTGCGCGTGAACAGGAAATTGGCAATCAGCCCCAGCATTTT
CSAREQEIGNQPQHF
>TRBJ1-1|.|TRBV29-1|few
TGCAGCGTTGGTGCGGGGTGGACTGAAGCTTTCTTT
CSVGAGWTEAFF
>TRBJ2-3|.|TRBV6-1|many
TGTGCCAGCAGCAGCGTCCGAGGGGCAGATACGCAGTATTTT
CASSSVRGADTQYF
>TRBJ2-1|.|TRBV7-9|.
TGTGCCAGCAGCTTAGTCCGAGCAAACAATGAGCAGTTCTTC
CASSLVRANNEQFF
>TRBJ1-5|TRBD1|TRBV12-3/TRBV12-4|few
TGTGCCAGCAGTTTCCGTGGACAGGGGTTCCAGCCCCAGCATTTT
CASSFRGQGFQPQHF
>TRBJ1-1|.|TRBV7-3|.
TGTGCCAGCAGGAAGGGGGGAAGCACTGAAGCTTTCTTT
CASRKGGSTEAFF